The 26 T cell receptor beta chains below come from one sample, sequenced in a study of blood T cells in healthy people across ages. PCR was performed a second time for about 6 to 12 cycles using a sample-barcoded 5' primer and a J-beta primer mix. TCRdb re-called the 5' RACE reads through MiXCR, storing one row per CDR3 protein. The top ten clones hold about 9.4% of a sample with more than 900,000 distinct CDR3 sequences, 25% to 35% of them seen once. The sample was also linked to a second study, of T cells of mothers and their children.

The sequencing sample was made of blood. The receptors here all came from a woman aged 35 to 49 in good health.

This CDR3 reads CSARRGNSNTGELFF. Here the CDR3 DNA reads TGCAGTGCTAGAAGGGGGAATTCGAACACCGGGGAGCTGTTTTTT. The chain couples TRBV20-1 to TRBJ2-2, with D possibly TRBD1 on 6 matching bases. Per germline, CDR1 DFQATT and CDR2 SNEGSKA (reference sequence). The V gene lost 2 bases and the J gene lost 0 bases, with 10 bases spanning the gap. The CDR3 runs 15 residues.

The table lists this clonotype with many counts. This chain joins TRBV2 and TRBJ2-4; D might be TRBD1 (6 bases). CDR3 length: 12 amino acids. Germline CDR1 SNHLY, CDR2 FYNNEI. Trimming took off 4 bases at V and 13 bases at J, with 14 bases between the two ends. CDR3 DNA: TGTGCCAGCAGTGCATCTGGACAGCAGCAGTACTTC. As protein: CASSASGQQQYF.

This clonotype came up a few times. The rearrangement joins TRBV14 to TRBJ1-2; the match to TRBD1 covers 9 bases. The V gene's germline CDR1 is SGHDN and CDR2 FVKESK. V shed 7 bases and J 1 base; nucleotides not matched to a gene: 7. The CDR3 spans 15 residues. The CDR3 nucleotides read TGTGCCAGCAACCCCCCGGGACAGGGTAACTATGGCTACACCTTC. It yields the protein CASNPPGQGNYGYTF.

With regard to this clonotype: This may stem from a read error, because a much larger clone lies one nucleotide away. The V and J genes are TRBV5-4 and TRBJ2-5; 8 bases are a match to TRBD1. V gave up 0 bases and J gave up 11 bases; unmatched junction bases: 15. Germline V gene data show CDR1 as SGHNT and CDR2 as YYREEE (reference sequence). CDR3 length: 16 amino acids. CDR3 region: CASSLETGGVGDEQYF. For the CDR3, the DNA is TGTGCCAGCAGCTTGGAAACAGGGGGAGTGGGTGATGAGCAGTACTTC.

This clonotype was detected a few times. The gene calls are TRBV19 and TRBJ2-1; tentative D call: TRBD2 (6 bases). The CDR3 runs 13 residues. Germline CDR1 and CDR2: LNHDA and SQIVND (reference sequence). Trimming removed 6 bases from V and 1 base from J, with 7 bases in between. The CDR3 reads CASRGLSYNEQFF. The CDR3 region has the DNA TGTGCCAGTAGGGGACTTTCCTACAATGAGCAGTTCTTC.

This clonotype came up a few times. J is TRBJ2-7 and V is TRBV20-1; TRBD2 matches 7 bases. The trim removed 1 base at V and 4 bases at J, leaving 10 bases unmatched. There are 15 residues in the CDR3. CDR1 and CDR2 (germline): DFQATT, SNEGSKA (reference sequence). The CDR3 region has the DNA TGCAGTGCTAGAGCGGATTCTAGCGGTTTTTACGAGCAGTACTTC. It translates to CSARADSSGFYEQYF.

Worth noting for this clonotype: This may be a read error: a much more frequent sequence differs by one nucleotide. V gene TRBV18 combines with J gene TRBJ2-7, with a tentative D call TRBD2 (7 bases). CDR3 length: 13 residues. Germline V gene lookup returns CDR1 KGHSH and CDR2 LQKENI. The CDR3 loop reads CANSTAGAYEQYF. DNA of the CDR3: TGTGCCAACTCAACGGCGGGGGCGTACGAGCAGTACTTC. Full variable domain (outside the CDR3, taken from reference TRBV18 and TRBJ2-7): NAGVMQNPRHLVRRRGQEARLRCSPMKGHSHVYWYRQLPEEGLKFMVYLQKENIIDESGMPKERFSAEFPKEGPSILRIQQVVRGDSAAYFCANSTAGAYEQYFGPGTRLTVT.

This clonotype was detected only a few times. This chain uses TRBV9 with TRBJ2-5; the match to TRBD2 covers 11 bases. Looked up from germline, CDR1 is SGDLS and CDR2 is YYNGEE. J was trimmed by 5 bases and V by 5 bases; bases with no gene match: 11. The CDR3 is 16 amino acids. CDR3 DNA: TGTGCCAGCAGTAGAGGTAGCGGGGGGGCCGGGGAGACCCAGTACTTC. Translated, it gives CASSRGSGGAGETQYF. The complete variable domain, with remaining parts taken from reference TRBV9 and TRBJ2-5, reads DSGVTQTPKHLITATGQRVTLRCSPRSGDLSVYWYQQSLDQGLQFLIQYYNGEERAKGNILERFSAQQFPDLHSELNLSSLELGDSALYFCASSRGSGGAGETQYFGPGTRLLVL.

V and J are TRBV27 and TRBJ2-1; 9 positions agree with TRBD1. The CDR3 sequence is 15 residues long. Trimming at V came to 6 bases and at J to 7 bases, leaving 10 bases not matched to a gene. Per the germline V gene, CDR1 is MNHEY and CDR2 is SMNVEV (reference sequence). The CDR3 here is CASSPGTGSGNEQFF. The CDR3 nucleotides are TGTGCCAGCAGCCCCGGGACAGGGTCGGGGAATGAGCAGTTCTTC.

The sample holds a few counts of this clonotype. The chain employs TRBV2 and TRBJ2-5; possible D gene TRBD2, 6 bases. The length of the CDR3 is 14 residues. The germline V and J ends were trimmed by 8 bases and 4 bases, with 17 bases remaining between them. Germline lookup yields CDR1 SNHLY and CDR2 FYNNEI. For the CDR3, the DNA is TGTGCCAGCCTTAGCCCCGGGACTTCAGAGACCCAGTACTTC. It encodes CASLSPGTSETQYF.

This clonotype was detected only a few times. The chain combines TRBV19 with TRBJ1-5, with 7 nucleotides matching TRBD1. The CDR3 loop spans 15 amino acids. V lost 3 bases to trimming and J lost 2 bases; unmatched junction nucleotides: 4. Germline V gives CDR1 LNHDA, CDR2 SQIVND (reference sequence). The CDR3 DNA follows: TGTGCCAGTAGTATGCGACAGGGAGGCAATCAGCCCCAGCATTTT. Translating it yields CASSMRQGGNQPQHF.

This clonotype was detected a few times. The chain links TRBV14 to TRBJ1-6; unclear D gene. Germline V gene lookup returns CDR1 SGHDN and CDR2 FVKESK. The CDR3 spans 15 residues. The ends were cut back, 1 base at V and 13 bases at J, with 17 bases in the middle. CDR3 protein: CASSQAGSFVGPLHF. CDR3 coding DNA: TGTGCCAGCAGCCAAGCAGGATCCTTCGTGGGGCCCCTCCACTTT. Full variable domain (outside the CDR3, taken from reference TRBV14 and TRBJ1-6): EAGVTQFPSHSVIEKGQTVTLRCDPISGHDNLYWYRRVMGKEIKFLLHFVKESKQDESGMPNNRFLAERTGGTYSTLKVQPAELEDSGVYFCASSQAGSFVGPLHFGNGTRLTVT.

The J gene is TRBJ1-5, the V gene TRBV19; D not resolved. V was shortened by 1 base and J by 8 bases, with 21 bases between the two germline ends. CDR1 is LNHDA and CDR2 is SQIVND in the germline V gene (reference sequence). CDR3 length equals 17 residues. The CDR3 loop reads CASSIGGWAWPPEPQHF. As DNA, the CDR3 is TGTGCCAGTAGTATAGGTGGCTGGGCATGGCCGCCGGAGCCCCAGCATTTT. The full variable domain, with the rest looked up from reference TRBV19 and TRBJ1-5, is DGGITQSPKYLFRKEGQNVTLSCEQNLNHDAMYWYRQDPGQGLRLIYYSQIVNDFQKGDIAEGYSVSREKKESFPLTVTSAQKNPTAFYLCASSIGGWAWPPEPQHFGDGTRLSIL.

Ten or more counts support this clonotype. The genes are TRBV10-3 and TRBJ2-3; D gene ambiguous. V was pared by 0 bases and J by 6 bases, with 1 base between. Per germline, CDR1 ENHRY and CDR2 SYGVKD. The CDR3 loop spans 11 amino acids. CDR3 DNA sequence: TGTGCCATCAGTGAGTCGGATACGCAGTATTTT. As protein: CAISESDTQYF.

This clonotype was observed a handful of times. The rearrangement links TRBV7-9 to TRBJ1-4; 7 nucleotides align to TRBD1. The CDR3 covers 15 residues. The germline V gene has CDR1 SEHNR and CDR2 FQNEAQ (reference sequence). The junction had 6 bases not matched to a gene; V was cut back by 4 bases and J by 4 bases. This chain's CDR3 is CASSSGDSSNEKLFF. The CDR3, as DNA: TGTGCCAGCAGCTCAGGGGACAGCAGTAATGAAAAACTGTTTTTT.

This clonotype was counted many times. The chain is built from TRBV12-3 or TRBV12-4 and TRBJ2-5; no definite D call. V lost 3 bases and J 2 bases, leaving 10 bases between the germline ends. This CDR3 contains 14 residues. The CDR3 reads CASSLGDQQETQYF. CDR3 nucleotide sequence: TGTGCCAGCAGTTTGGGTGACCAACAAGAGACCCAGTACTTC.

The chain carries TRBV28 and TRBJ2-5; TRBD2 agrees at 11 bases. Germline loops: CDR1 MDHEN, CDR2 SYDVKM. The V segment lost 5 bases and the J segment 7 bases; nucleotides outside the gene matches: 9. The CDR3 totals 15 residues. CDR3 nucleotides: TGTGCCAGCAGTCTGCTGGTAGCGGGGGGGGGGACCCAGTACTTC. Amino acids: CASSLLVAGGGTQYF.

The rearrangement uses TRBV7-9 and TRBJ1-2; D perhaps matches TRBD1 (5 bases). CDR3 length equals 16 residues. The germline V gene encodes CDR1 SEHNR and CDR2 FQNEAQ (reference sequence). V lost 2 bases to trimming and J lost 6 bases, with 19 bases between them. The DNA for the CDR3 is TGTGCCAGCAGCTTAAGGCGGGGACCCCAGGGTAATGGCTACACCTTC. Its translation is CASSLRRGPQGNGYTF.

This clonotype was counted between two and nine times. This chain connects TRBV6-2 or TRBV6-3 to TRBJ2-1, with 9 bases matching TRBD1. V lost 5 bases and J lost 2; bases outside the gene matches: 4. CDR3 length: 15 amino acids. The germline V gene encodes CDR1 MNHEY and CDR2 SVGEGT. CDR3 protein: CASSNRDRAYNEQFF. CDR3 nucleotide sequence: TGTGCCAGCAGTAACCGGGACAGGGCCTACAATGAGCAGTTCTTC.

This clonotype was seen a handful of times. One end of the junction does not line up with germline, which may come from a read error. The CDR3 sequence is CASSLRRVIQETRYF. Written as DNA, the CDR3 is TGTGCCAGCAGTTTGCGGCGGGTGATCCAAGAGACCCGGTACTTC. The chain is built from TRBV28 and TRBJ2-5; the D gene is possibly TRBD2 (5 bases). The CDR3 is 15 residues long. CDR1 is MDHEN, CDR2 SYDVKM, per germline.

This clonotype appeared many times. This chain connects TRBV5-1 to TRBJ2-7; D is undetermined. CDR1 and CDR2 from the germline V gene are SGHRS and YFSETQ. The CDR3 sequence is 13 residues long. V lost 0 bases and J 4 bases, leaving 8 bases between the germline ends. The CDR3 DNA reads TGCGCCAGCAGCTTGGACACCCTATACGAGCAGTACTTC. Translated, it gives CASSLDTLYEQYF.

The genes are TRBV6-1 and TRBJ2-1; TRBD2 might be the D (6 bases). The J call may be wrong; the DNA end is better matched by TRBJ2-7. The CDR3 sequence is 18 residues long. The germline gives CDR1 MNHNS, CDR2 SASEGT. The CDR3 reads CASSNSRIDGGSHYEQYF. CDR3 in DNA: TGTGCCAGCTCCAATTCGAGGATCGACGGGGGTTCCCATTACGAGCAGTACTTC.

On this clonotype itself: A much larger clone lies one base from this, so it may be a read error. V usage is TRBV7-9 and J usage is TRBJ2-7; no reliable D call. CDR1 is SEHNR and CDR2 is FQNEAQ in the germline V gene (reference sequence). The CDR3 is made up of 12 amino acids. CDR3 residues: CVSSRNQAEQYF. Written as DNA, the CDR3 is TGTGTCAGCAGCAGGAATCAGGCCGAGCAGTACTTC.

The CDR3 sequence: CSARDIRAANTGELFF. CDR3 sequence (DNA): TGCAGTGCTAGAGATATCCGGGCCGCGAACACCGGGGAGCTGTTTTTT. The chain employs TRBV20-1 and TRBJ2-2; D is unclear. The CDR3 runs to 16 residues. Germline lookup yields CDR1 DFQATT and CDR2 SNEGSKA (reference sequence). V was cut by 0 bases and J by 0 bases, with 11 bases left in between.

The V call is TRBV11-3, the J call TRBJ2-2; D remains unclear. Germline V CDR1 and CDR2: SGHNT, YENEEA. The CDR3 covers 12 residues. V was trimmed by 1 base and J by 9 bases, leaving 6 bases between them. The chain's CDR3 is CASSLVAWELFF. The CDR3, as DNA: TGTGCCAGCAGCTTAGTAGCCTGGGAGCTGTTTTTT. The whole variable domain, remainder taken from reference TRBV11-3 and TRBJ2-2, is EAGVVQSPRYKIIEKKQPVAFWCNPISGHNTLYWYLQNLGQGPELLIRYENEEAVDDSQLPKDRFSAERLKGVDSTLKIQPAELGDSAVYLCASSLVAWELFFGEGSRLTVL.

Ten or more counts support this clonotype. CDR3 protein: CASRGGAYEQYF. CDR3 bases: TGTGCCAGCCGCGGGGGGGCCTACGAGCAGTACTTC. This chain connects TRBV12-3 or TRBV12-4 to TRBJ2-7; TRBD2 matches at 9 bases. The CDR3 sequence is 12 residues long. Losses at the gene ends were 8 bases for V and 2 bases for J; bases not matched to a gene: 1.